The clone carrying this TCR beta chain is a singleton in its sample. Trimming removed 1 base at V and 6 bases at J, with 20 bases between. The CDR3 loop spans 16 amino acids. The V gene's germline CDR1 is SGHNT and CDR2 YYREEE (reference sequence). The data originate from a study of control samples from healthy donors and cancer patients. Libraries were prepared by immunoSEQ multiplex PCR; TCRdb keeps only in-frame clonotypes and omits some of them. This table has 100,000 to 150,000 clones, 87% appearing once. The receptor comes from a man between 18 and 29 years old in good health. Sequenced input: blood. The genes are TRBV5-4 and TRBJ2-7, with D perhaps TRBD1 (6 bases). CDR3 sequence: CASSLSLTGILAEQYF. The CDR3 coding sequence is TGTGCCAGCAGCTTGTCTTTGACAGGCATATTAGCCGAGCAGTACTTC.